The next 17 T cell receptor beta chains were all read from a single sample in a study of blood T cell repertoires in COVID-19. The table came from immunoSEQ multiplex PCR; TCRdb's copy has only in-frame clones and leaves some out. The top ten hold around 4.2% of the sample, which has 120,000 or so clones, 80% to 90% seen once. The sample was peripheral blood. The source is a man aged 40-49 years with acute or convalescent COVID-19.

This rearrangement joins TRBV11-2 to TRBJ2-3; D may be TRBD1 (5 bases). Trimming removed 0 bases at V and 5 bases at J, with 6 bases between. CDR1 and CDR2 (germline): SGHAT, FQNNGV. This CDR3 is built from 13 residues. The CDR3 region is CASSLDREDTQYF. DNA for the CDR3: TGTGCCAGCAGCTTAGACAGGGAAGATACGCAGTATTTT.

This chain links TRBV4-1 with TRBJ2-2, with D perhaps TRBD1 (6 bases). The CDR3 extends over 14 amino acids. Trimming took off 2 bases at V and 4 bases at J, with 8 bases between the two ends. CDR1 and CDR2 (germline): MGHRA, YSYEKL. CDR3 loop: CASSQFRGTGELFF. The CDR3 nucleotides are TGCGCCAGCAGCCAATTCAGGGGCACCGGGGAGCTGTTTTTT.

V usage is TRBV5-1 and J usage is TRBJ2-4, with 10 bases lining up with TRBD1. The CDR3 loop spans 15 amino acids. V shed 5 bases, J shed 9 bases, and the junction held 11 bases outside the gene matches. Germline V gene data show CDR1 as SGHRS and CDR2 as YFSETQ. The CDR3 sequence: CASRSLDRGIGIQYF. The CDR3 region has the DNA TGCGCCAGCAGATCCTTGGACAGGGGGATAGGCATTCAGTACTTC.

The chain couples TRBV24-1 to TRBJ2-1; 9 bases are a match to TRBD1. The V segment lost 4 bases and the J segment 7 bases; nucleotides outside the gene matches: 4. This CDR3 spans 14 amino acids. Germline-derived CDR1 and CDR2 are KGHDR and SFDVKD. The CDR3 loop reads CATSELDRGNEQFF. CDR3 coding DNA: TGTGCCACCAGTGAATTGGACAGGGGAAATGAGCAGTTCTTC.

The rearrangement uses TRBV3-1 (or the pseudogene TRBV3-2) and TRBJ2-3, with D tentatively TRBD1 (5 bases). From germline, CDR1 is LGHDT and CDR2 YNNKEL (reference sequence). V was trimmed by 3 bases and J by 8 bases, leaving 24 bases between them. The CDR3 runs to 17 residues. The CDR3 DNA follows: TGTGCCAGCAGCCAGCAGGGCAGGGCACCGAGTACGGGTACGCAGTATTTT. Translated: CASSQQGRAPSTGTQYF.

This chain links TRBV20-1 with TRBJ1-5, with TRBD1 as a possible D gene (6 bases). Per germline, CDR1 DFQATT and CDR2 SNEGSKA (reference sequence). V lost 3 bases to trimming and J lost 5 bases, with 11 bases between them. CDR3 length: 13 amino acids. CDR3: CSASNEGDQPQHF. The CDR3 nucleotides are TGCAGTGCTAGTAATGAGGGGGATCAGCCCCAGCATTTT.

CDR3 sequence reads: CASSQDNRGYPLHF. In DNA form, the CDR3 reads TGCGCCAGCAGCCAAGACAATCGAGGATATCCCCTCCACTTT. This sequence joins TRBV4-1 and TRBJ1-6; no definite D call. V shed 0 bases and J shed 13 bases, with 13 bases lying between them. Germline loops: CDR1 MGHRA, CDR2 YSYEKL. CDR3 length: 14 residues.

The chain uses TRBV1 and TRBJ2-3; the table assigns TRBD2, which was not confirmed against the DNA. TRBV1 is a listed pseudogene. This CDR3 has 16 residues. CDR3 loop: CTSSQDWREPSDTQYF. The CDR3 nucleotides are TGCACCAGCAGCCAAGATTGGCGGGAGCCCTCAGATACGCAGTATTTT.

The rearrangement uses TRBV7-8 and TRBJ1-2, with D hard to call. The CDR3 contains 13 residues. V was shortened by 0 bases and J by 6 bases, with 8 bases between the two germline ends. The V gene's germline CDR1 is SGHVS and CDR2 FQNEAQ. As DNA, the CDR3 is TGTGCCAGCAGCTTAGCGCTAGACGATGGCTACACCTTC. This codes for CASSLALDDGYTF.

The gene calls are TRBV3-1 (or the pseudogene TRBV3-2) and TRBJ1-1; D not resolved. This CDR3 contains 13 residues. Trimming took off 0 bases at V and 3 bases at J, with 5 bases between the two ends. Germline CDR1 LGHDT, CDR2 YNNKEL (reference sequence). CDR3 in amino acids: CASSQERYTEAFF. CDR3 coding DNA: TGTGCCAGCAGCCAAGAACGGTACACTGAAGCTTTCTTT.

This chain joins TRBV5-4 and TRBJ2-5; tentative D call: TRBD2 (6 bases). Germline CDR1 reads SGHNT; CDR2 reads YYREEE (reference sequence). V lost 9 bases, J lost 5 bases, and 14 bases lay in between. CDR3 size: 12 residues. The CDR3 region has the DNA TGTGCCACCCAAGGAGGGGCGGAGACCCAGTACTTC. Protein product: CATQGGAETQYF.

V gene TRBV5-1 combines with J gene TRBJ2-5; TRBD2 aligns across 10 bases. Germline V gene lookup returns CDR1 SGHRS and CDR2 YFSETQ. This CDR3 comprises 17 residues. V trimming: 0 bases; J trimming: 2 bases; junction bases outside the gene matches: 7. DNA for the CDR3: TGCGCCAGCAGCTTGGGGCTAGCGGGGGCCCCACAAGAGACCCAGTACTTC. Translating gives CASSLGLAGAPQETQYF.

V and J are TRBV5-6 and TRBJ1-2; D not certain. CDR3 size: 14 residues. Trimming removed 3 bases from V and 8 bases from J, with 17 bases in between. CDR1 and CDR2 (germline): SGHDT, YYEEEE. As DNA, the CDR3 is TGTGCCAGCAGCTCCCCATCCGGGGTAGGGGGCTACACCTTC. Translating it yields CASSSPSGVGGYTF.

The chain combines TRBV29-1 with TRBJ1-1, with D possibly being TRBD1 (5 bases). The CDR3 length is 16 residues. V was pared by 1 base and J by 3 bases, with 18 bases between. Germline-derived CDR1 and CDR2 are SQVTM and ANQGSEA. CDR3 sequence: CSVEGTLTRGYTEAFF. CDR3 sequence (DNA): TGCAGCGTTGAAGGGACCCTGACCCGGGGGTACACTGAAGCTTTCTTT.

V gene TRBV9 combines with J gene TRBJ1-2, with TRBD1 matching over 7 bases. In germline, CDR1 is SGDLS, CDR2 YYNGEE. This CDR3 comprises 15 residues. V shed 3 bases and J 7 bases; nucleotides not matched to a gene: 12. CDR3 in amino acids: CASSAGQAWSSGYTF. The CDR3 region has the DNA TGTGCCAGCAGCGCAGGACAGGCATGGTCTAGTGGCTACACCTTC.

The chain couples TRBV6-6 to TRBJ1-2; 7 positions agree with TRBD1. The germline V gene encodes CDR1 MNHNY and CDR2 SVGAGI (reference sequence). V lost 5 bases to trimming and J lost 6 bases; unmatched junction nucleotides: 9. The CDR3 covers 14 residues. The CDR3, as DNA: TGTGCCAGCAGTAGAAGACAGGGAGGTAATGGCTACACCTTC. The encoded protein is CASSRRQGGNGYTF.

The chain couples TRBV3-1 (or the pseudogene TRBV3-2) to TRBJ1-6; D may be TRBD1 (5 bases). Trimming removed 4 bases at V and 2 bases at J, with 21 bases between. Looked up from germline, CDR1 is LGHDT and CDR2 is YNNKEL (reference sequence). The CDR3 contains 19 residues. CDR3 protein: CASSPLSFPGFTYNSPLHF. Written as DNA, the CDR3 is TGTGCCAGCAGCCCTCTCTCCTTCCCAGGGTTCACCTATAATTCACCCCTCCACTTT.